A single sample gave rise to the 8 T cell receptor beta chains below, sequenced in a study of T cell clonotyping in hematopoietic cell transplantation. TCRdb's table, derived via immunoSEQ multiplex PCR, lists solely in-frame clones and lacks some. The repertoire consists of approximately 44,000 clones, with around 94% occurring once and the leading ten covering approximately 0.8%. Sequenced sample: peripheral blood mononuclear cells. The origin of the receptors is a woman between 50 and 59 years old in good health. Some clones in this sample may be carry-over from other donors' samples.

The rearrangement joins TRBV7-3 to TRBJ1-6, with D perhaps matching TRBD1 (5 bases). Trimming shortened V by 2 bases and J by 5 bases, and 10 bases separated the two germline ends. The CDR3 runs to 15 residues. Germline V gene sequence: CDR1 SGHTA, CDR2 FQGTGA. The CDR3 region has the DNA TGTGCCAGCAGCTTAGGCAGGGTCGATAATTCACCCCTCCACTTT. This gives the protein CASSLGRVDNSPLHF.

The chain uses TRBV5-1 and TRBJ2-7, with D perhaps TRBD1 (6 bases). The CDR3 consists of 12 residues. The V end was cut by 2 bases, the J end by 6 bases, with 9 bases between. In germline, CDR1 is SGHRS, CDR2 YFSETQ. The CDR3 here is CASSLQGVEQYF. CDR3 DNA sequence: TGCGCCAGCAGCTTACAGGGAGTCGAGCAGTACTTC.

The chain recombines TRBV6-4 with TRBJ2-5; 11 nucleotides match TRBD2. J was trimmed by 5 bases and V by 4 bases; bases with no gene match: 6. CDR1 MRHNA and CDR2 SNTAGT come from the germline V gene. The CDR3 sequence is 15 residues long. The CDR3, as DNA: TGTGCCAGCAGTGTGACTAGCGGGGCGGTGGAGACCCAGTACTTC. Translation: CASSVTSGAVETQYF.

The chain employs TRBV13 and TRBJ1-4, with TRBD1 matching 7 bases. Germline CDR1 and CDR2: PRHDT and FYEKMQ (reference sequence). The CDR3 spans 18 residues. After removal of 3 bases from V and 0 bases from J, the junction contained 10 bases not matched to a gene. The CDR3 DNA is TGTGCCAGCAGCTTGCCGGGACAGACCATTGCAACTAATGAAAAACTGTTTTTT. Its translation: CASSLPGQTIATNEKLFF.

This chain uses TRBV6-5 with TRBJ1-4; 9 nucleotides align to TRBD1. The CDR3 runs 14 residues. Germline CDR1 reads MNHEY; CDR2 reads SVGAGI. V shed 5 bases and J 7 bases; nucleotides not matched to a gene: 5. The CDR3 nucleotides are TGTGCCAGCAGTCCGGACAGGGGCAGTGAAAAACTGTTTTTT. This codes for CASSPDRGSEKLFF.

J is TRBJ2-7 and V is TRBV27; D is unresolved. CDR1 is MNHEY, CDR2 SMNVEV, per germline (reference sequence). V was shortened by 6 bases and J by 3 bases, with 12 bases between the two germline ends. This CDR3 spans 13 amino acids. In DNA form, the CDR3 reads TGTGCCAGCAGGGCCGCGGAATACTACGAGCAGTACTTC. It codes for CASRAAEYYEQYF.

This sequence joins TRBV10-3 and TRBJ2-1; D gene unclear. This CDR3 contains 15 residues. The germline CDR1 and CDR2 sequences are ENHRY and SYGVKD. Deletions cut 3 bases from V and 0 bases from J, with 9 bases between. The DNA of the CDR3 is TGTGCCATCAGTGAAGGCGTCTACTCCTACAATGAGCAGTTCTTC. It specifies CAISEGVYSYNEQFF.

The chain's CDR3 is CASSPATRNSTGNTEAFF. The DNA for the CDR3 is TGTGCCAGCAGCCCCGCCACCAGAAACTCAACAGGGAACACTGAAGCTTTCTTT. J is TRBJ1-1 and V is TRBV4-2; a weak D match, TRBD1 (5 bases). Germline-derived CDR1 and CDR2 are LGHNA and YNFKEQ. V was clipped by 4 bases and J by 1 base, with 22 bases between them. CDR3 length: 18 residues.